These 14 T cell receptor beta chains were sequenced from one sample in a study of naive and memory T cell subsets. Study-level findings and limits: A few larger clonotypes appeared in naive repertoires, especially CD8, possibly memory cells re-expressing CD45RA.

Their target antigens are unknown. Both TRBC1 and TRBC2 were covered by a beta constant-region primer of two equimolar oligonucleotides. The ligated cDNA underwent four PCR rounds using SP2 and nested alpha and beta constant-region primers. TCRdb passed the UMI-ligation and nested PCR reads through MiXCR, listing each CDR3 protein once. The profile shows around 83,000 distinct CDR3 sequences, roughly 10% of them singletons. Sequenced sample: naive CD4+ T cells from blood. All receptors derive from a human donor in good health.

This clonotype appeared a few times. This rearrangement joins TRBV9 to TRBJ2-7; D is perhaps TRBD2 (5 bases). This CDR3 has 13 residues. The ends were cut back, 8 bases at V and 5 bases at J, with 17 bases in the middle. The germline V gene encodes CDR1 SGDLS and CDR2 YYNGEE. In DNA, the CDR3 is TGTGCCAGGGGTCTGACTGCGAGGGACGAGCAGTACTTC. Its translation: CARGLTARDEQYF.

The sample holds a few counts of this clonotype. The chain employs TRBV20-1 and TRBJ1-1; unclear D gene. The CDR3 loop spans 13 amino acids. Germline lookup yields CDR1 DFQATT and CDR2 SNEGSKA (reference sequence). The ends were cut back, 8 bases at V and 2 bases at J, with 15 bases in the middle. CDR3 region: CSPETRTNTEAFF. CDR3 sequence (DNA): TGCAGTCCTGAGACACGGACTAACACTGAAGCTTTCTTT.

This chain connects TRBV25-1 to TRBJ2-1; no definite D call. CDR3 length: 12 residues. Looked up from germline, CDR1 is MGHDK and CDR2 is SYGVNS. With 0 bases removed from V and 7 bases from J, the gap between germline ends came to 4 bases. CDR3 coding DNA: TGTGCCAGCAGTGAATATCGGAATGAGCAGTTCTTC. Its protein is CASSEYRNEQFF.

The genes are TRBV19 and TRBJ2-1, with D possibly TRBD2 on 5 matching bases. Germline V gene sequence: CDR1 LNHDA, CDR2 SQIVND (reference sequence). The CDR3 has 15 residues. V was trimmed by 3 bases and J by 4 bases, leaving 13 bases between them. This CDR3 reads CASSILSGQYNEQFF. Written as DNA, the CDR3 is TGTGCCAGTAGTATTCTAAGCGGTCAATACAATGAGCAGTTCTTC.

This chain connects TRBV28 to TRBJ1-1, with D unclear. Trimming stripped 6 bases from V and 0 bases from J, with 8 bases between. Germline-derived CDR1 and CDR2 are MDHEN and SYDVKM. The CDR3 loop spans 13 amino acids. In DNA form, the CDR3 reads TGTGCCAGCAGCTCATTCTTGAACACTGAAGCTTTCTTT. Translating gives CASSSFLNTEAFF.

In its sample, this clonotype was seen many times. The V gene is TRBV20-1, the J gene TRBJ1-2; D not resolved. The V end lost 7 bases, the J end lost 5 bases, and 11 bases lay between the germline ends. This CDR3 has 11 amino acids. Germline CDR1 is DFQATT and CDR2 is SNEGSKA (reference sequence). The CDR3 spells CSGPVEYGYTF. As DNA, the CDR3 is TGCAGTGGCCCGGTGGAATATGGCTACACCTTC.

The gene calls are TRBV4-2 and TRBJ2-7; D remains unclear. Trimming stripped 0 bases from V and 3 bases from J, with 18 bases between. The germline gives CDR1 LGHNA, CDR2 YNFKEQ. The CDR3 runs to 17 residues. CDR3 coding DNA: TGTGCCAGCAGCCAAGATCACCCTAGGCGGCAAGGCTACGAGCAGTACTTC. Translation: CASSQDHPRRQGYEQYF.

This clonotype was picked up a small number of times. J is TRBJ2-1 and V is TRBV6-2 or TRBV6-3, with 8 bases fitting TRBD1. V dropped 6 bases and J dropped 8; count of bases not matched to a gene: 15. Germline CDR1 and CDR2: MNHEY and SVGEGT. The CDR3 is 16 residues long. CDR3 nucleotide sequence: TGTGCCAGCAGAGAACCCAGGGGGCGCCTCACGTATGAGCAGTTCTTC. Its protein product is CASREPRGRLTYEQFF.

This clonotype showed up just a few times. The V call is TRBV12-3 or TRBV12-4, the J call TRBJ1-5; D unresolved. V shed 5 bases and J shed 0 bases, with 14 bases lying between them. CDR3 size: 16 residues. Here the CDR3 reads CASSQTGRNSNQPQHF. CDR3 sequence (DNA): TGTGCCAGCAGTCAAACCGGACGGAATAGCAATCAGCCCCAGCATTTT.

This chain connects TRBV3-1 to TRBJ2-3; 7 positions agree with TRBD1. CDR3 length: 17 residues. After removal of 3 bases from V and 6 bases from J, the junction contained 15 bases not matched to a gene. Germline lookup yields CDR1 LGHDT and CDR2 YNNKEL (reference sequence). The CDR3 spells CASSHPRQGGGGDTQYF. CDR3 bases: TGTGCCAGCAGCCATCCGCGACAGGGCGGCGGCGGGGATACGCAGTATTTT.

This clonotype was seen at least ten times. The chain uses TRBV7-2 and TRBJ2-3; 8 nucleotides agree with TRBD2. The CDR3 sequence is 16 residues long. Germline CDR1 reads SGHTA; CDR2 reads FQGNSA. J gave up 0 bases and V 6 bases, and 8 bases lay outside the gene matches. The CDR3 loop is CASSPTSGISTDTQYF. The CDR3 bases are TGTGCCAGCAGTCCTACTAGCGGTATTAGCACAGATACGCAGTATTTT. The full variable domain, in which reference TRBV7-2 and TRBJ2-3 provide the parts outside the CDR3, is GAGVSQSPSNKVTEKGKDVELRCDPISGHTALYWYRQSLGQGLEFLIYFQGNSAPDKSGLPSDRFSAERTGGSVSTLTIQRTQQEDSAVYLCASSPTSGISTDTQYFGPGTRLTVL.

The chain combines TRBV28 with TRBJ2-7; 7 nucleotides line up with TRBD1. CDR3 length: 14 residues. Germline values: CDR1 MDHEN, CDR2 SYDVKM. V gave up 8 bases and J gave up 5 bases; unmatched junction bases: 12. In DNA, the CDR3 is TGTGCCAGCCGTGACAGCAGGGGGTTCCACGAGCAGTACTTC. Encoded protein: CASRDSRGFHEQYF.

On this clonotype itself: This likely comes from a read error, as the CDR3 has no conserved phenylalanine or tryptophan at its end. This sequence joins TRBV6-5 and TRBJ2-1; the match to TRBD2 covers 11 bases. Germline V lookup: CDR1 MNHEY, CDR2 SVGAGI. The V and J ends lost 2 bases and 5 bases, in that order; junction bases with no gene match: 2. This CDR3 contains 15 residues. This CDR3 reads CASSYRLAGNNEQFS. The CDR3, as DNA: TGTGCCAGCAGTTACAGACTAGCGGGGAACAATGAGCAGTTCTCC.

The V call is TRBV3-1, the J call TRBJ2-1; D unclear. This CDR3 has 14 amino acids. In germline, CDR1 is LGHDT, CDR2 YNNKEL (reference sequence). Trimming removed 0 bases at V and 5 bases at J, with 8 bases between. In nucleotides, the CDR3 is TGTGCCAGCAGCCAAGATACCAGCAACAATGAGCAGTTCTTC. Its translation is CASSQDTSNNEQFF.